This T cell receptor (beta chain) was found in a study of identical twins. Study-wide findings and caveats: Recombination models fit unrelated individuals' TCR alpha sharing but underestimated twins'. Out-of-frame alpha sequences shared between twins exhibited an excess of low generation probability. With beta out-of-frame sequences, excess sharing by twins was weaker.

Germline V gives CDR1 MNHEY, CDR2 SVGEGT. Deletions cut 6 bases from V and 3 bases from J, with 5 bases between. CDR3 length equals 12 residues. Unique molecular identifiers were present on cDNA, and template switching added a universal primer site. TCRdb fed the 5' RACE reads into MiXCR, producing one record per CDR3 protein. The sample consists of a few hundred thousand distinct CDR3 sequences, roughly an eighth of them appearing once. As regards this clonotype: Its antigen is still unknown.

These data are also associated with another study on yellow fever vaccine responses in identical twins.

The source material was CD4+ T cells sorted from blood. The chain carries TRBV6-2 or TRBV6-3 and TRBJ2-2; D unresolved. This TCR derives from a woman aged 18-29 years in good health. CDR3 bases: TGTGCCAGCAGCTATTACACCGGGGAGCTGTTTTTT. Translation gives CASSYYTGELFF.